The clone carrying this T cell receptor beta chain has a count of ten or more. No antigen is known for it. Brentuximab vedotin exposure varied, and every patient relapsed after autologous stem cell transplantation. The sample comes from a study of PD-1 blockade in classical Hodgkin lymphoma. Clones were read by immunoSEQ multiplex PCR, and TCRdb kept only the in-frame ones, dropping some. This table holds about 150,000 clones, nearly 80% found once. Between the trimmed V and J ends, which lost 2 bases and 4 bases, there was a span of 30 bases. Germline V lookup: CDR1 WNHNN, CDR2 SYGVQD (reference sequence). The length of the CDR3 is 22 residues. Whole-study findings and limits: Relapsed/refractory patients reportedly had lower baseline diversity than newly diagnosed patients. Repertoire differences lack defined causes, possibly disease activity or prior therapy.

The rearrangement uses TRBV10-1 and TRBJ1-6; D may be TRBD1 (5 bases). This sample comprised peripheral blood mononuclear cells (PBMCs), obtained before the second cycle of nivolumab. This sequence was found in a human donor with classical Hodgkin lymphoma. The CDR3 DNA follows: TGCGCCAGCAGTGAGATAAAGACGCGCTCTCCGAGGGGCCCACCTTATAATTCACCCCTCCACTTT. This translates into CASSEIKTRSPRGPPYNSPLHF.